This T cell receptor (beta chain) came from a study of blood T cell repertoires in COVID-19. Study context: Collection of acute and convalescent COVID-19 samples took place in the United States, Italy and Spain.

Participants spanned ages about 18 to 100 years and resided in 20 to 30 US areas. Per the authors' pipeline: Nucleated cell counts were estimated from reference gene primer amplification. Libraries were prepared by immunoSEQ multiplex PCR; TCRdb keeps only in-frame clonotypes and omits some of them. The V and J calls and the clone size are those of that table, but D and trimming were determined from the DNA. In the table there are roughly 430,000 clones, nearly 90% of which are singletons. Germline CDR1 and CDR2: LNHNV and YYDKDF (reference sequence). This CDR3 is built from 13 residues. Trimming left V 1 base short and J 5 bases short, with 6 bases between.

Sample: PBMCs or T cells enriched from blood (not recorded which). The rearrangement uses TRBV15 and TRBJ2-1, with D perhaps matching TRBD1 (6 bases). The clonotype comes from a woman aged 40 to 55 with acute COVID-19. CDR3 nucleotides: TGTGCCACCAGCAGAGGGGACAACAATGAGCAGTTCTTC. Residues: CATSRGDNNEQFF.